This T cell receptor (beta chain) stems from a study of T cells expressing NK-cell markers (TCRdb year 2020). General notes on the study: About 8 donors provided sorted CD3+CD56+NKG2C+, CD3+CD56+NKG2C- and CD3+CD56-NKG2C+ T-cell subsets, whose TCR beta-chain repertoires were profiled. Seven of the eight sequenced donors were HCMV-seropositive and one was HCMV-seronegative. The eight sequenced donors were randomly selected healthy volunteers, three men and five women. Sequencing of the libraries produced 2 x 150 bp reads on Illumina HiSeq 2000/2500, MiSeq or NextSeq.

As regards this clonotype: Its target antigen remains unknown.

On the study overall, not on this receptor specifically: Those dominant clonotypes were again the most abundant among CD3+CD56-NKG2C+ cells in a handful of donors, at about 28.3-65%. In 6 or 7 donors, the dominant CD3+CD56+NKG2C+ clonotypes ranked among the top 10 CD8+ clonotypes, making up 1.0-7.0% of CD8+ T cells. It remained unclear whether the expanded NKG2C-expressing T cell clones were specific for HCMV antigens.

Sequenced using an Illumina HiSeq 2000. The TCR beta cDNA libraries were made using 5'RACE template switching, a step that added both a universal primer site and unique molecular identifiers. Priming for cDNA synthesis came from the TCR beta constant segment, and two successive PCR amplification steps followed. On the authors' methods: MIGEC was used to demultiplex reads and group reads by UMI, and MiTCR was used to assemble and quantify clonotypes. To remove erroneous sequences, TCR cDNA sequences were retained only when supported by two or more reads. The tcR package was used for downstream repertoire analysis, and clonotypes were matched between fractions using CDR3 nucleotide sequence together with V segment. VDJmatch was used to annotate antigen specificity against VDJdb, with one amino acid substitution allowed in CDR3. TCRdb reprocessed the reads, reporting each CDR3 protein sequence once and no DNA. TCRdb assigned the V and J calls; the authors' analysis was not used. The data table for this sample lists 500,000 or so distinct CDR3 sequences. The ten largest clones represent around 4% of the sample.

HCMV serostatus was determined by detecting HCMV-specific IgG in serum with a commercial ELISA kit. Peripheral blood mononuclear cells were isolated from blood by Ficoll density gradient centrifugation. The germline V gene yields SGHAT for CDR1 and FQNNGV for CDR2. The CDR3 covers 14 residues, taking in both the cysteine and the phenylalanine. The protein alone is recorded here. The TCR comes from a man younger than 35 in good health. Donor details come from another sample of the same person, matched by shared clones. The rearrangement joined TRBV11-2 to TRBJ2-1. The sample consisted of blood T cells: a sorted CD56 or NKG2C T cell subset, CD4+ or CD8+ T cells, or bulk PBMC T cells (not recorded which). The encoded CDR3 is CASSSGLLSNEQFF.